The rows below give T cell receptor beta chains drawn from one sample of a study of blood T cell repertoires in COVID-19. Here immunoSEQ multiplex PCR was the method, and the copy in TCRdb shows in-frame clones only, minus some. Here the sample spans under 200,000 clones, more than 65% being singletons. The sequenced sample was peripheral blood. The origin of the receptors is a woman aged 55-69 years with COVID-19, enrolled during active disease. Each CDR3 is given with its conserved first and last residue. Each record gives: J gene, clone size, V gene, D gene, CDR3 protein, CDR3 DNA. A D gene is named only where the DNA matches it firmly. Not all rows give a size; the values are once, few, many and, for expanded clones, a class.

TRBJ1-6,.,TRBV7-2,.,CASSYPEGTSGPLHF,TGTGCCAGCAGCTACCCGGAGGGGACGAGTGGACCCCTCCACTTT
TRBJ2-3,.,TRBV5-1,TRBD2,CASSLLGTSGATDTQYF,TGCGCCAGCAGCCTTCTTGGGACTAGCGGGGCGACAGATACGCAGTATTTT
TRBJ1-3,.,TRBV7-2,TRBD1,CASSPGGQGAGNTIYF,TGTGCCAGCAGCCCCGGGGGACAGGGGGCCGGAAACACCATATATTTT
TRBJ1-1,.,TRBV7-9,TRBD1,CASSLDDRVNTEAFF,TGTGCCAGCAGCTTAGACGACAGGGTGAACACTGAAGCTTTCTTT
TRBJ1-6,.,TRBV4-2,.,CASSQDPGIASPLHF,TGTGCCAGCAGCCAAGATCCCGGTATCGCTTCACCCCTCCACTTT
TRBJ1-5,.,TRBV29-1,TRBD1,CSVGTGVGNQPQHF,TGCAGCGTGGGAACAGGGGTGGGGAATCAGCCCCAGCATTTT
TRBJ1-2,.,TRBV28,.,CASSVTGVGYTF,TGTGCCAGCAGTGTCACAGGAGTCGGCTACACCTTC
TRBJ2-5,.,TRBV5-4,.,CASSLFPGGQLPGTQYF,TGTGCCAGCAGCTTGTTCCCGGGGGGCCAGCTCCCGGGGACCCAGTACTTC
TRBJ2-3,.,TRBV3-1/TRBV3-2,.,CASSQVARQYF,TGTGCCAGCAGCCAAGTGGCCAGGCAGTATTTT
TRBJ1-6,once,TRBV7-3,.,CASSLEGAYNSPLHF,TGTGCCAGCAGCTTAGAGGGGGCCTATAATTCACCCCTCCACTTT
TRBJ1-2,.,TRBV29-1,TRBD1,CSVRDRENYGYTF,TGCAGCGTCCGGGACAGAGAGAACTATGGCTACACCTTC
TRBJ2-3,.,TRBV2,TRBD2,CASRKLAGGMTDTQYF,TGTGCCAGCAGAAAACTAGCGGGGGGGATGACAGATACGCAGTATTTT
TRBJ2-1,.,TRBV7-6,.,CASSLSGRSSYNEQFF,TGTGCCAGCAGCTTATCCGGGAGAAGCTCCTACAATGAGCAGTTCTTC
TRBJ2-3,.,TRBV2,.,CATQTGTSLNPDTQYF,TGTGCCACCCAGACCGGGACTTCCCTTAACCCAGATACGCAGTATTTT
TRBJ2-1,.,TRBV6-5,.,CASSYSGSPTNEQFF,TGTGCCAGCAGTTACTCTGGTAGCCCAACGAATGAGCAGTTCTTC
TRBJ1-1,.,TRBV9,TRBD1,CASSPGTGRGTEAFF,TGTGCCAGCAGCCCCGGGACAGGGAGAGGCACTGAAGCTTTCTTT
TRBJ2-7,.,TRBV5-4,TRBD1,CASSVPRGQGHEQYF,TGTGCCAGCAGCGTCCCGCGAGGACAGGGTCACGAGCAGTACTTC
TRBJ2-3,.,TRBV18,TRBD2,CASSPLAQTSTDTQYF,TGTGCCAGCTCGCCACTAGCGCAGACTAGCACAGATACGCAGTATTTT
TRBJ1-2,.,TRBV6-5,TRBD1,CATSPWTGTENGYTF,TGTGCCACCTCACCCTGGACAGGGACGGAAAATGGCTACACCTTC
TRBJ2-3,.,TRBV7-2,TRBD1,CASSRDRGSSDTQYF,TGTGCCAGCAGCCGGGACAGGGGATCATCAGATACGCAGTATTTT
TRBJ2-2,.,TRBV7-9,TRBD2,CASSLPGLAETGELFF,TGTGCCAGCAGCTTACCGGGACTAGCGGAGACCGGGGAGCTGTTTTTT
TRBJ1-5,.,TRBV28,TRBD1,CASSPTGTGSNQPQHF,TGTGCCAGCAGCCCCACCGGGACAGGGTCCAATCAGCCCCAGCATTTT
TRBJ2-3,.,TRBV5-1,TRBD1,CASSVDRTSTDTQYF,TGCGCCAGCAGCGTGGACAGGACAAGCACAGATACGCAGTATTTT
TRBJ1-5,once,TRBV6-2/TRBV6-3,.,CASSRVQGGNQPQHF,TGTGCCAGCAGTAGAGTACAGGGTGGGAATCAGCCCCAGCATTTT
TRBJ1-4,.,TRBV6-2/TRBV6-3,.,CASSYSGASNEKLFF,TGTGCCAGCAGTTACAGCGGGGCCTCTAATGAAAAACTGTTTTTT
TRBJ2-3,.,TRBV29-1,TRBD2,CSVGPLAEPGTQYF,TGCAGCGTTGGGCCTCTAGCGGAACCGGGTACGCAGTATTTT
TRBJ1-2,.,TRBV14,.,CASSQREGNYGYTF,TGTGCCAGCAGCCAGAGGGAGGGGAACTATGGCTACACCTTC
TRBJ1-2,.,TRBV28,.,CASSPGRYGYTF,TGTGCCAGCAGTCCCGGGAGGTATGGCTACACCTTC
TRBJ1-5,.,TRBV7-2,.,CASSLDPSGPQHF,TGTGCCAGCAGCTTAGATCCCTCGGGGCCCCAGCATTTT
TRBJ2-2,.,TRBV9,TRBD2,CASSVDPGGDTGELFF,TGTGCCAGCAGCGTAGATCCGGGAGGGGACACCGGGGAGCTGTTTTTT
TRBJ2-1,.,TRBV3-1/TRBV3-2,TRBD1,CASSRGGFRDRARNEQFF,TGTGCCAGCAGCCGCGGAGGTTTCAGGGACAGGGCTCGAAATGAGCAGTTCTTC
TRBJ1-1,.,TRBV2,.,CASSVGQDYGEAFF,TGTGCCAGCAGTGTGGGGCAGGATTACGGTGAAGCTTTCTTT
TRBJ1-1,.,TRBV10-3,.,CAISEPTRGEAFF,TGTGCCATCAGTGAGCCGACGCGCGGTGAAGCTTTCTTT
TRBJ2-1,.,TRBV5-4,.,CASSDAPNNEQFF,TGTGCCAGCAGCGATGCCCCTAACAATGAGCAGTTCTTC
TRBJ1-5,.,TRBV5-4,.,CASSLAGDNQPQHF,TGTGCCAGCAGCTTGGCCGGGGACAATCAGCCCCAGCATTTT
TRBJ2-7,.,TRBV10-3,TRBD2,CAISEGTSGISSYEQYF,TGTGCCATCAGTGAGGGGACTAGCGGGATTAGCTCCTACGAGCAGTACTTC
TRBJ2-5,.,TRBV11-3,TRBD2,CASSPGTSYETQYF,TGTGCCAGCAGCCCCGGGACTAGCTATGAGACCCAGTACTTC
TRBJ1-5,.,TRBV6-6,.,CASSTPDSDQPQHF,TGTGCCAGCAGTACCCCGGACAGTGATCAGCCCCAGCATTTT
TRBJ2-5,.,TRBV10-3,TRBD2,CAISDLGGSRETQYF,TGTGCCATCAGTGACCTGGGCGGGAGCCGAGAGACCCAGTACTTC
TRBJ1-2,.,TRBV24-1,TRBD1,CATSDQQGASRGYTF,TGTGCCACCAGTGATCAACAGGGGGCGAGTCGTGGCTACACCTTC
TRBJ2-3,.,TRBV6-1,TRBD2,CASSELALAGSTDTQYF,TGTGCCAGCAGTGAACTGGCGCTAGCGGGTAGCACAGATACGCAGTATTTT
TRBJ1-6,.,TRBV18,.,CASSPTRDTLSSLHF,TGTGCCAGCTCACCCACTCGGGACACCCTCTCGTCCCTCCACTTT
TRBJ2-6,.,TRBV19,TRBD1,CASSPHTGGAGANVLTF,TGTGCCAGTAGTCCCCACACAGGGGGCGCTGGGGCCAACGTCCTGACTTTC
TRBJ1-6,many,TRBV19,.,CASRGPQGGSPLHF,TGTGCCAGTAGGGGGCCCCAAGGGGGTTCACCCCTCCACTTT
TRBJ1-2,.,TRBV6-5,.,CASSYSRGGGYTF,TGTGCCAGCAGTTACTCGAGAGGAGGCGGCTACACCTTC
TRBJ1-1,once,TRBV3-1/TRBV3-2,.,CASSQFGGSTEAFF,TGTGCCAGCAGCCAGTTTGGGGGCTCCACTGAAGCTTTCTTT
TRBJ1-2,.,TRBV3-1/TRBV3-2,.,CASSPEDSYVYGYTF,TGTGCCAGCAGCCCCGAGGACAGTTATGTTTATGGCTACACCTTC
TRBJ2-1,.,TRBV7-8,.,CASSYRTASSYNEQFF,TGTGCCAGCAGCTACCGGACAGCGAGCTCCTACAATGAGCAGTTCTTC
TRBJ1-4,.,TRBV5-1,.,CASSLTHNNEKLFF,TGCGCCAGCAGCTTGACACACAATAATGAAAAACTGTTTTTT
TRBJ2-7,.,TRBV2,TRBD1,CASMQGANEQYF,TGTGCCAGCATGCAGGGGGCGAACGAGCAGTACTTC
TRBJ2-2,.,TRBV10-1,.,CASSRNTGELFF,TGCGCCAGCAGTCGGAACACCGGGGAGCTGTTTTTT
TRBJ2-1,.,TRBV5-4,TRBD2,CASSLGGLAGFDEQFF,TGTGCCAGCAGCTTGGGGGGACTAGCGGGATTTGATGAGCAGTTCTTC
TRBJ1-2,.,TRBV19,.,CASSIGSTSYGYTF,TGTGCCAGTAGTATAGGTTCGACTTCTTACGGCTACACCTTC
TRBJ2-7,.,TRBV7-9,TRBD2,CASSWGLAGPIGYEQYF,TGTGCCAGCAGCTGGGGACTAGCGGGCCCCATTGGCTACGAGCAGTACTTC
TRBJ2-1,.,TRBV14,TRBD1,CASSFGQGGLSYNEQFF,TGTGCCAGCAGCTTTGGACAGGGGGGACTCTCCTACAATGAGCAGTTCTTC
TRBJ2-3,.,TRBV28,TRBD1,CASSRDRGHTDTQYF,TGTGCCAGCAGCAGGGACAGGGGGCATACAGATACGCAGTATTTT
TRBJ2-1,few,TRBV10-3,TRBD2,CAINPGLDYNEQFF,TGTGCCATCAATCCGGGACTAGACTACAATGAGCAGTTCTTC
TRBJ1-2,.,TRBV5-1,TRBD1,CASRTGGYYGYTF,TGCGCCAGCAGGACAGGGGGGTACTATGGCTACACCTTC
TRBJ1-2,.,TRBV5-6,TRBD1,CASSLRQGMMRVHGYTF,TGTGCCAGCAGCCTAAGACAGGGGATGATGAGGGTACATGGCTACACCTTC